This TCR beta chain stems from a study of identical twins. CDR3 length equals 17 residues. This clonotype has a count of ten or more. TCRdb used MiXCR to reprocess the 5' RACE reads, holding one entry per CDR3 protein. Of about 690,000 distinct CDR3 sequences listed, over 5% were seen once; the top ten hold 1.5% to 2%. This clonotype was obtained from a man aged 18 to 35 in good health. The rearrangement uses TRBV21-1 and TRBJ2-3; TRBD2, the table's D call, lacks a check against the DNA. TRBV21-1 is assigned pseudogene status. Sequenced sample: naive T cells sorted from blood. This chain's CDR3 is CASSNWIAGGPRDTQYF. CDR3 sequence (DNA): TGTGCCAGCAGCAATTGGATAGCGGGAGGGCCCAGGGATACGCAGTATTTT.